This T cell receptor (beta chain) came from a study of T cells in Graves' hyperthyroidism and ophthalmopathy. The V gene's germline CDR1 is PRHDT and CDR2 FYEKMQ (reference sequence). The CDR3 extends over 14 amino acids. Trimming left V 5 bases short and J 6 bases short, with 16 bases between. Ophthalmopathy patients showed a Clinical Activity Score of at least 3, NOSPECS grade of at least 4 and duration under 3 months. Reasons for excluding patients were uncontrolled infection, other autoimmune disease, pregnancy or lactation. Study findings and constraints: Blood samples included most of the expanded thyroid clonotypes exceeding 0.001.

In regard to this clonotype: Its antigen remains unidentified.

The CDR3 regions of TCR beta were amplified from RNA transcripts. When the TCR CDR3 underwent first-round RT-PCR, the HTBI primer set was used. Via MiXCR, TCRdb re-called the multiplex PCR reads, giving one row per CDR3 protein. The data contain over 500,000 distinct CDR3 sequences, roughly a sixth of them singletons. V usage is TRBV13 and J usage is TRBJ1-1; the D gene is possibly TRBD1 (6 bases). The sequence came from a woman in her twenties or thirties with Graves' ophthalmopathy. The specimen was blood. CDR3 residues: CASSVVGQGSEAFF. Written as DNA, the CDR3 is TGTGCCAGCAGCGTAGTCGGTCAGGGGTCTGAAGCTTTCTTT.